The present TCR beta chain was sequenced within a study of cytomegalovirus exposure and HLA in healthy donors (dated by TCRdb to the late 2010s). For the wider study: According to a later analysis, the 120 or so validation repertoires were produced on the same platform as the roughly 600 repertoires of the first cohort. To predict cytomegalovirus infection status, the study combined high-throughput TCR immunosequencing, statistical association of individual TCRs with disease status, and machine learning. The study aimed to test whether cataloging public T cell receptors could reveal signatures of past pathogen exposure. In addition to the first cohort of 666 subjects, a separate validation cohort of 120 different subjects was used. Broad study findings and their caveats: Cytomegalovirus status was reported to be diagnosed by the classifier with high specificity and sensitivity in both the original and validation cohorts. Most TCR sequences were seen in very few donors, while some public TCRs were found in many individuals. In the study, 150 to 200 TCR beta chains were listed as associated with cytomegalovirus. In vitro tests confirmed that a few of the cytomegalovirus-associated TCR beta chains recognize cytomegalovirus antigens. It was suggested by the authors that the approach could potentially be generalized to other disease states and immunological phenotypes. Subsequent analysis determined that TCRs grouped into clusters in the first cohort also showed a tendency toward co-occurrence across the roughly 110 validation repertoires, and 90% to 95% of cluster scores exceeded 0. The validation cohort had no HLA typing available for a later analysis, so co-occurrence within that cohort was assessed over all 130 or so repertoires.

The protocol used for the library was the immunoSEQ multiplex PCR assay. Regarding the original processing steps: To diagnose cytomegalovirus status from the catalog of TCR beta chain sequences, a statistical classification framework was built. TCRdb stores this immuneACCESS table with in-frame sequences only. Part of the clones is absent; in the studies checked, under half of the shortfall reflects unresolved V genes, and no reason is known for the rest. For V, J and clone size, that table is used; D and trimming come from the DNA. This sample comprises approximately 170,000 clones, 85% of them detected only once. The ten largest clones add up to approximately 15% of the sample. At the junction V is shortened by 0 bases and J by 3 bases; bases outside the gene matches: 6. Including cysteine and phenylalanine, the CDR3 has 16 amino acids. Only the CDR3 portion is preserved as DNA: 48 bases, with reading frame beginning at the first base. According to the germline V gene, CDR1 reads SGDLS and CDR2 reads YYNGEE.

Separate from the roughly 650-subject first cohort, the validation cohort of about 110 subjects was the group to which the donors belonged. Concerning this clone itself: There is no known antigen for this receptor. No qualities accompany the bases; no much larger clone lies one base away.

Sequencing used PBMCs. This receptor chain uses TRBV9 and TRBJ2-1; 7 bases in between match TRBD2. This sequence originates from a man between 18 and 29 years old in good health and CMV-seropositive. This receptor has the CDR3 CASSVVAWDYYNEQFF. The DNA reads as follows: TGTGCCAGCAGCGTAGTGGCTTGGGACTACTACAATGAGCAGTTCTTC.